The T cell receptor (beta chain) under discussion was sequenced for a study of cytotoxic CD8 clonotypes in ibrutinib-treated CLL. Study-wide findings and caveats: Increased clonality at ibrutinib response gave way to a return toward baseline at progression.

The V end lost 0 bases, the J end lost 0 bases, and 14 bases lay between the germline ends. Germline loops: CDR1 KGHSH, CDR2 LQKENI. The CDR3 runs to 17 residues. Some clones are missing from TCRdb's copy, which holds only in-frame ones; the method was immunoSEQ multiplex PCR. The data show roughly 220,000 clones, about 75% seen once. This clone was detected only once. The antigen is undetermined. The sequences come from PBMCs, collected after 12 months of ibrutinib treatment. V and J are TRBV18 and TRBJ1-1; D remains ambiguous. The receptor was derived from a human donor with chronic lymphocytic leukemia. CDR3 sequence (DNA): TGTGCCAGCTCACCACCGCAATTCGCACGGCTGAACACTGAAGCTTTCTTT. Translated, it gives CASSPPQFARLNTEAFF.